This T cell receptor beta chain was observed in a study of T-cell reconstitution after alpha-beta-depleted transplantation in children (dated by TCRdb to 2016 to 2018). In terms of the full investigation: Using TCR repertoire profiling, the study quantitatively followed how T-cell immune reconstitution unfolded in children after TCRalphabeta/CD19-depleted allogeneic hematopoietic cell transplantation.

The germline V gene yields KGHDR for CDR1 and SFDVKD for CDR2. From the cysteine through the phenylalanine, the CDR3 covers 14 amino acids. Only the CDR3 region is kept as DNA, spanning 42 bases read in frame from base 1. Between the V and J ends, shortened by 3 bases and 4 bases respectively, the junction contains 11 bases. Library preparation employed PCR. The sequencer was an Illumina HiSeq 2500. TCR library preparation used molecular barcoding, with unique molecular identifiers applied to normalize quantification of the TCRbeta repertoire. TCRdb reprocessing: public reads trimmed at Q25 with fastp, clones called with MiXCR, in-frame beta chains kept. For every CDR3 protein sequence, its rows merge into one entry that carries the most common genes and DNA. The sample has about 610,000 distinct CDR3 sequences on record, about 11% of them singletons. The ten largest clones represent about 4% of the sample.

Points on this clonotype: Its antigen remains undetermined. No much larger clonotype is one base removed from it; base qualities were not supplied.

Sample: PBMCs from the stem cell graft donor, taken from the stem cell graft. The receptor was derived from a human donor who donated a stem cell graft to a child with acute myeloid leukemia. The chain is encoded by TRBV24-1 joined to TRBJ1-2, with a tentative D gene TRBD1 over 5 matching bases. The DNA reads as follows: TGTGCCACCAGTGATAGGGCCGGGGGCTATGGCTACACCTTC. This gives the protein CATSDRAGGYGYTF.